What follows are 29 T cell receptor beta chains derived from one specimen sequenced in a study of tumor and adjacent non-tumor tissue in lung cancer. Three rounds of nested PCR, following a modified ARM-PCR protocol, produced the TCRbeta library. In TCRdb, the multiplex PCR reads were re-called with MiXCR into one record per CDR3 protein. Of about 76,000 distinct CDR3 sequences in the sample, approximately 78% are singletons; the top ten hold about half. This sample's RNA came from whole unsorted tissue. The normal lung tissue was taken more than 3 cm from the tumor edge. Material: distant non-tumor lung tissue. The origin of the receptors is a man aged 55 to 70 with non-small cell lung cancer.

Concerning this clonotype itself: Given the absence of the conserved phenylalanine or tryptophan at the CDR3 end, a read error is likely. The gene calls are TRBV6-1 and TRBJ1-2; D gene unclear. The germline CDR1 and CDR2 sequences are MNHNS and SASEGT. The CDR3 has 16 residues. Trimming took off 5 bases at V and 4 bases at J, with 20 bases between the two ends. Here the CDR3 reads CASSKRVFEGRYGYTL. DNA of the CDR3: TGTGCCAGCAGTAAACGGGTTTTTGAAGGGCGCTATGGCTACACCTTA.

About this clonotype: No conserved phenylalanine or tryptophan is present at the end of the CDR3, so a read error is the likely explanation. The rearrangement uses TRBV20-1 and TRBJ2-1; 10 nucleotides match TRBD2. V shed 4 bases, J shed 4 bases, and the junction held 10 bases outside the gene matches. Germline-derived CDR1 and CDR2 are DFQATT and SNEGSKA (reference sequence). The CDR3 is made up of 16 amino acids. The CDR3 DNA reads TGCAGTGCTACAGGTTTTGGGACTAGCGCTTACAATGAGCAGTTCTTA. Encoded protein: CSATGFGTSAYNEQFL.

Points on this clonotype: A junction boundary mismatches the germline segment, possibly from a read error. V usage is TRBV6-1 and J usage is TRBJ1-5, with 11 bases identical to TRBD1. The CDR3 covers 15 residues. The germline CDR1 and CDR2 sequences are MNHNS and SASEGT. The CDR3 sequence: CTSTSWTGGYQPQHF. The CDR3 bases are TGTACCAGCACCTCATGGACAGGGGGCTATCAGCCCCAGCATTTT.

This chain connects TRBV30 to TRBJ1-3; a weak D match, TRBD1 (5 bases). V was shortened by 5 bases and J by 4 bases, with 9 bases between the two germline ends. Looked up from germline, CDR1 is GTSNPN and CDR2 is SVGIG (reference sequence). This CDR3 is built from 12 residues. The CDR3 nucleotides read TGTGCCTGGGGGACGGACGGAAACACCATATATTTT. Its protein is CAWGTDGNTIYF.

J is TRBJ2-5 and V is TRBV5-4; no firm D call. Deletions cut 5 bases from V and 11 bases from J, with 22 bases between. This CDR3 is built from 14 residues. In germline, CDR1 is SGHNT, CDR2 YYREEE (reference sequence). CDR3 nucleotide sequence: TGTGCCAGCAGGGTTGACATGTACCAAGAGAGACAGTACTTC. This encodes CASRVDMYQERQYF.

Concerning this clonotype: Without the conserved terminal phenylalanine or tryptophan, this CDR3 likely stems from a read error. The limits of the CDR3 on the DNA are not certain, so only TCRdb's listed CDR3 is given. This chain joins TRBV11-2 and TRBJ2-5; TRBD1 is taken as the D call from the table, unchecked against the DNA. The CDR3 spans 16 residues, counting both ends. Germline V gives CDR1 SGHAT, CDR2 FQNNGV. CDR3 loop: CASSSTMGEPKETQHC.

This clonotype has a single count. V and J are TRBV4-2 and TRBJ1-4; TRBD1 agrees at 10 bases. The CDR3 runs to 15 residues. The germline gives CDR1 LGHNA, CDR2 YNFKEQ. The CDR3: CLSSASGTGVEKLFF. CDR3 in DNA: TGTCTCAGCAGCGCCTCCGGGACAGGGGTGGAAAAACTGTTTTTT.

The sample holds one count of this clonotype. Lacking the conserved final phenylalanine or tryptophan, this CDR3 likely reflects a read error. The CDR3 is CASSPAGGVSRETQYS. CDR3 nucleotides: TGTGCCAGCAGCCCGGCGGGCGGGGTGTCGCGTGAGACCCAGTACTCC. The rearrangement links TRBV11-3 to TRBJ2-5, with a weak D call TRBD2 (6 bases). V was clipped by 5 bases and J by 5 bases, with 21 bases between them. Germline V gives CDR1 SGHNT, CDR2 YENEEA. This CDR3 spans 16 amino acids.

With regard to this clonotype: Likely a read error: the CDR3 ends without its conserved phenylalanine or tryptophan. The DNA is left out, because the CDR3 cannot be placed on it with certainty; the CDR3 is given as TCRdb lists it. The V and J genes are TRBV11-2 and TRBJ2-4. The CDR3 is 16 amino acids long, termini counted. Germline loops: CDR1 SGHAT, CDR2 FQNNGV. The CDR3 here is CASSFLGIIAKNIQYL.

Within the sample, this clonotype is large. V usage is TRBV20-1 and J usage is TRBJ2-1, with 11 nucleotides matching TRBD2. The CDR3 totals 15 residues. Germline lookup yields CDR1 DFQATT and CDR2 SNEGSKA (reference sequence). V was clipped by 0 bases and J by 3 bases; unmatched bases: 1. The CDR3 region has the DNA TGCAGTGCTAGAGAACTAGCGGGAGACTACAATGAGCAGTTCTTC. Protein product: CSARELAGDYNEQFF.

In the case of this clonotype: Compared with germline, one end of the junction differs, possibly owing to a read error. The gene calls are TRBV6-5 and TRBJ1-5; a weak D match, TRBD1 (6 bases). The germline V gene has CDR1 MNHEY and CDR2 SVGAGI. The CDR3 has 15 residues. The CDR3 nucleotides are TGTGCCGGGAGTTACCTACAGGGAAGCAATCAGCCCAAGCATTTT. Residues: CAGSYLQGSNQPKHF.

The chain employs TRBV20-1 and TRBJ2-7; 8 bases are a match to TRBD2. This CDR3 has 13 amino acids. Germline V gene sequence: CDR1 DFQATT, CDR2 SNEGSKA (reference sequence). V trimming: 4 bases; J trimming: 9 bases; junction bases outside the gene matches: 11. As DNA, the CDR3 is TGCAGTGCTATGATAGCGGGAACGGCCGCGCAGTACTTC. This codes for CSAMIAGTAAQYF.

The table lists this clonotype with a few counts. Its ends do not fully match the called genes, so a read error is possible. The DNA for the CDR3 is TGTACCAGCAGCTTATATGCTGAGCAGTTCTTC. Translation gives CTSSLYAEQFF. V gene TRBV11-1 combines with J gene TRBJ2-1; no firm D call. The CDR3 sequence is 11 residues long. The germline V gene has CDR1 SGHAT and CDR2 FQDESV (reference sequence).

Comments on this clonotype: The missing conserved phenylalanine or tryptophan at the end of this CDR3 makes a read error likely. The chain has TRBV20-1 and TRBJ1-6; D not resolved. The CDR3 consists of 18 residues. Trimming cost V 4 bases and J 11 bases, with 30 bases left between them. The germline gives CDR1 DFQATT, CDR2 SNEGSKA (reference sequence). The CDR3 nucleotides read TGCAGTGCTACCCCGGACGGCAGGCGAGTGAAGCACGGAACACCCCTCCACTTA. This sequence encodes CSATPDGRRVKHGTPLHL.

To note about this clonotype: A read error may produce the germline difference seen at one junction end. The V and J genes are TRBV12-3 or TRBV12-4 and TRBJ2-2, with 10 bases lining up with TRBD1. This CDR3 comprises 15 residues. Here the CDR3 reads CASTIPTGGPWELFF. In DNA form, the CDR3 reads TGTGCCAGCACGATTCCGACAGGGGGCCCCTGGGAGCTGTTCTTT.

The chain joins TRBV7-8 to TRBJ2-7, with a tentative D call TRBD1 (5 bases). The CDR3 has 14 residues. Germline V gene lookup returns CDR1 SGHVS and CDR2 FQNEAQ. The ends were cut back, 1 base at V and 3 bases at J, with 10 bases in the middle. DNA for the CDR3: TGTGCCAGCAGCTTAGGCCAGGGTAACTACGAGCAGTACTTC. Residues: CASSLGQGNYEQYF.

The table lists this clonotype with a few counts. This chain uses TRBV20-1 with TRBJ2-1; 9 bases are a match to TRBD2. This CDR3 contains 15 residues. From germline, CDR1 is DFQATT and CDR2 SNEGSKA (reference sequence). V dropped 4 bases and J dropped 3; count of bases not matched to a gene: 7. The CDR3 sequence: CSANTERGVYNEQFF. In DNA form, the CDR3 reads TGCAGTGCTAACACTGAGCGGGGGGTCTACAATGAGCAGTTCTTC.

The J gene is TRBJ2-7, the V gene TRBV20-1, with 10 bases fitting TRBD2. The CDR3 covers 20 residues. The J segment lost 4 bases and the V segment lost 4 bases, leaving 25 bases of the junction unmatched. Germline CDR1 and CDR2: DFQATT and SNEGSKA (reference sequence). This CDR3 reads CSAKAHFDSSSGSLAYEQYF. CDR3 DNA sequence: TGCAGTGCTAAAGCCCATTTCGACTCATCTAGCGGGAGCTTGGCATACGAGCAGTACTTC.

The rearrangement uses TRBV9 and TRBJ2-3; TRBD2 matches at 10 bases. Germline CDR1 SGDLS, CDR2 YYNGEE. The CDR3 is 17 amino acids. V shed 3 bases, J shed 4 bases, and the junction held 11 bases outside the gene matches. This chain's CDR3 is CASSGFGTSASADTQYF. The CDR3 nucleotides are TGTGCCAGCAGCGGATTTGGGACTAGCGCGTCCGCAGATACGCAGTATTTT. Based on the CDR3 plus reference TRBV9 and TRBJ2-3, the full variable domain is DSGVTQTPKHLITATGQRVTLRCSPRSGDLSVYWYQQSLDQGLQFLIQYYNGEERAKGNILERFSAQQFPDLHSELNLSSLELGDSALYFCASSGFGTSASADTQYFGPGTRLTVL.

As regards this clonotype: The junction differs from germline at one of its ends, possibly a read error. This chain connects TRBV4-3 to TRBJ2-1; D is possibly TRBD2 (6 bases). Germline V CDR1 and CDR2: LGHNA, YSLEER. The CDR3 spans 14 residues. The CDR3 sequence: CASRQDRAGNERFF. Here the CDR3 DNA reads TGCGCCAGCAGGCAGGATCGCGCGGGAAATGAGCGGTTCTTC.

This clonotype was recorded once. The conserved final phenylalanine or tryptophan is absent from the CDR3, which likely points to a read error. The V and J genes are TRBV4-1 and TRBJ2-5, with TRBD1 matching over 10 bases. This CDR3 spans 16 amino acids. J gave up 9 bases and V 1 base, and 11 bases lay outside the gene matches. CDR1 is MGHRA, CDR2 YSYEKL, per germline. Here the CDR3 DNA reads TGCGCCAGCAGCCAAGTTTCGGGACAGGGGACATTAGCCCAGTACTCC. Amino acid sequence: CASSQVSGQGTLAQYS.

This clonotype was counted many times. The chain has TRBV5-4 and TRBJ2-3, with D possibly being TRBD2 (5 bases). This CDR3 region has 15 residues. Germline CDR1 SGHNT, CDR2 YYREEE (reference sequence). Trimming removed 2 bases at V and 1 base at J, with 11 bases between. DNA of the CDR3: TGTGCCAGCAGCTTTTACGGGATAGGCACAGATACGCAGTATTTT. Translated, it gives CASSFYGIGTDTQYF.

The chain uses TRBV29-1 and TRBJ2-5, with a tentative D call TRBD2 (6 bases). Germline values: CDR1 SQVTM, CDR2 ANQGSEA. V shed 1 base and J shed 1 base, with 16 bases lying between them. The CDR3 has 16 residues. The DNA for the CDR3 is TGCAGCGTTGAAGCGACTAGTCGGCGCATCCAAGAGACCCAGTACTTC. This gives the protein CSVEATSRRIQETQYF.

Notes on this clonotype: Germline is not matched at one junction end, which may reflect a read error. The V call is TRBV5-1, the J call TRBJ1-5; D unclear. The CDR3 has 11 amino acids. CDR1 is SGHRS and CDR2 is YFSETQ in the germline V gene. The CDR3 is CASRFGLPQHF. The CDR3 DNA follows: TGCGCCAGCCGCTTCGGTCTGCCCCAGCATTTT.

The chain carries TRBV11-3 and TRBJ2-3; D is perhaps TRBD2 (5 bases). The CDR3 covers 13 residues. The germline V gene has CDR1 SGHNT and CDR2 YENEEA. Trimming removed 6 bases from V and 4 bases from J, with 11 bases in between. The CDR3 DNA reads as TGTGCCAGCAGTTCTCAGAGGGCAGATACGCAGTATTTT. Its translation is CASSSQRADTQYF. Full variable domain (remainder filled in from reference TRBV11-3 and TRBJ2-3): EAGVVQSPRYKIIEKKQPVAFWCNPISGHNTLYWYLQNLGQGPELLIRYENEEAVDDSQLPKDRFSAERLKGVDSTLKIQPAELGDSAVYLCASSSQRADTQYFGPGTRLTVL.

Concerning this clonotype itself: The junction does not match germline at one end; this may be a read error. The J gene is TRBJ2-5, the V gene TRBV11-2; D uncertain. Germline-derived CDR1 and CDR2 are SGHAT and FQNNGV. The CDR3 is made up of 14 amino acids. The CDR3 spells CASSSAQVLEIQYF. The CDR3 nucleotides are TGTGCCAGCAGCTCCGCACAAGTTCTGGAGATCCAGTACTTC.

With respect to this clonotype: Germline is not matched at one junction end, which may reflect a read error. DNA for the CDR3: TGCAATGCTATAGACAGGGGGCGTGAGCAGTACTTC. It codes for CNAIDRGREQYF. The chain combines TRBV20-1 with TRBJ2-7, with 10 bases fitting TRBD1. In germline, CDR1 is DFQATT, CDR2 SNEGSKA (reference sequence). CDR3 length equals 12 residues.

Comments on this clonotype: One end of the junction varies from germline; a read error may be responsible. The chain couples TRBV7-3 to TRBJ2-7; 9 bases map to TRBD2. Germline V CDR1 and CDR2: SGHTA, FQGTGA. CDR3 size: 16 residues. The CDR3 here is CTSSPDSGGPFHEQYF. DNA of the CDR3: TGTACCAGCAGTCCCGATAGCGGGGGCCCCTTCCACGAGCAGTACTTC.

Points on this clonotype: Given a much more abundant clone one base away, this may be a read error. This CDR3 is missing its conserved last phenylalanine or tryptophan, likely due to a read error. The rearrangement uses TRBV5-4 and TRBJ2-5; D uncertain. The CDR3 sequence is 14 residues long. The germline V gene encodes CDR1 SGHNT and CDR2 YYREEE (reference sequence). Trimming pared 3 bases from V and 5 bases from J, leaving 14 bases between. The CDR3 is CASSSSRSAETQYS. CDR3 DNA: TGTGCCAGCAGCTCGTCGAGGAGCGCCGAGACCCAGTACTCC.